This TCR beta chain was sequenced for a study of T cells in Graves' hyperthyroidism and ophthalmopathy. Not enrolled were patients with uncontrolled infection, other autoimmune disease, pregnancy or lactation. Using RNA transcripts as the source, TCR beta CDR3 regions were amplified. TCR CDR3 regions were first amplified by RT-PCR with HTBI primers. TCRdb reprocessed the multiplex PCR reads via MiXCR and lists one record per CDR3 protein. The sample has 300,000 to 350,000 distinct CDR3 sequences, roughly 20% seen once; the top ten hold under 55%. This clonotype occurred many times. What it binds is not known. Study-wide results and caveats: Median prediction lead before ophthalmopathy onset was around 6.9 months with the model.

Germline V gene sequence: CDR1 LGHDT, CDR2 YNNKEL (reference sequence). The CDR3 consists of 13 residues. Trimming shortened V by 1 base and J by 4 bases, and 7 bases separated the two germline ends. J is TRBJ1-2 and V is TRBV3-1; unclear D gene. The receptor was derived from a woman aged 45-59 years with Graves' hyperthyroidism. What was sequenced was blood. This chain's CDR3 is CASSQGMGYGYTF. DNA of the CDR3: TGTGCCAGCAGCCAAGGCATGGGCTATGGCTACACCTTC.